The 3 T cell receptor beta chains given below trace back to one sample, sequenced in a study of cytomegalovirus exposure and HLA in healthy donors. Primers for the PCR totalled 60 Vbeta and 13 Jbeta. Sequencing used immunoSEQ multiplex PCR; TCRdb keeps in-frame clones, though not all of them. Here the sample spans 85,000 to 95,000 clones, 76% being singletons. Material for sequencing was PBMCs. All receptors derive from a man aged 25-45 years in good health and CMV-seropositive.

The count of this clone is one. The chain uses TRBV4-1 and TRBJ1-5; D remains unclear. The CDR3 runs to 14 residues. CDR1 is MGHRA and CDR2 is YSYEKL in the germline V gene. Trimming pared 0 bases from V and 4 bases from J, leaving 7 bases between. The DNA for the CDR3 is TGCGCCAGCAGCCAAGATCCCATTAATCAGCCCCAGCATTTT. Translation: CASSQDPINQPQHF.

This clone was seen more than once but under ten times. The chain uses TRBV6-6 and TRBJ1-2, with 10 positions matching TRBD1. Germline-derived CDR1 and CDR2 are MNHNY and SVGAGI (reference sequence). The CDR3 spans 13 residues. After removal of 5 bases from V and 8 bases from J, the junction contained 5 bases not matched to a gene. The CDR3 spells CASSPGQGLGYTF. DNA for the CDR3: TGTGCCAGCAGTCCGGGACAGGGGTTGGGCTACACCTTC.

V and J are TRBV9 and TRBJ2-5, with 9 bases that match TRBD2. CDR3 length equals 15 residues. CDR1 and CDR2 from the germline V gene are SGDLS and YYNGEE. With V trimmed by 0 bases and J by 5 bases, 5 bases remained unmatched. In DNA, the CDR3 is TGTGCCAGCAGCGTAGGGGATAGCGGGAGTGAGACCCAGTACTTC. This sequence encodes CASSVGDSGSETQYF.